This entry lists 6 T cell receptor beta chains sequenced from one sample in a study of Graves' ophthalmopathy and Graves' hyperthyroidism. The authors amplified TCR beta CDR3 regions from RNA transcripts. A first-round RT-PCR used HTBI primers, followed by a second-round multiplex PCR. One entry per CDR3 protein results from TCRdb running MiXCR on the multiplex PCR reads. This table has some 390,000 distinct CDR3 sequences, around 18% appearing once. The sequenced sample consisted of peripheral blood. All receptors derive from a woman aged 18 to 35 with Graves' ophthalmopathy.

In regard to this clonotype: Likely a read error: the CDR3 ends without its conserved phenylalanine or tryptophan. J is TRBJ1-5 and V is TRBV7-2; 10 bases line up with TRBD1. There are 15 residues in the CDR3. The V and J ends lost 4 bases and 4 bases, in that order; junction bases with no gene match: 4. Germline assignment: CDR1 SGHTA and CDR2 FQGNSA. The CDR3 DNA is TGTGCCAGCAGCTACCGACAGGGGGCAAATCAGCCCCAGCATTCT. Its protein is CASSYRQGANQPQHS.

The table lists this clonotype with many counts. This rearrangement joins TRBV5-1 to TRBJ2-7, with 9 nucleotides matching TRBD1. Germline V lookup: CDR1 SGHRS, CDR2 YFSETQ. With V trimmed by 4 bases and J by 3 bases, 11 bases remained unmatched. The CDR3 has 16 residues. The CDR3 is CASSVLPGQGRYEQYF. For the CDR3, the DNA is TGCGCCAGCAGCGTACTACCGGGACAGGGCCGCTACGAGCAGTACTTC.

This clonotype was picked up many times. This chain links TRBV7-3 with TRBJ2-5; D may correspond to TRBD1 or TRBD2 (6 bases each). The CDR3 loop spans 15 amino acids. The germline V gene encodes CDR1 SGHTA and CDR2 FQGTGA. V shed 4 bases and J shed 5 bases, with 17 bases lying between them. The CDR3 DNA sequence: TGTGCCAGCAGCTGGACAGCGGGTAACTGGGAGACCCAGTACTTC. Translating gives CASSWTAGNWETQYF.

The CDR3 DNA is TGTGCCACCAGCGAATCCGAATGGGCTGAAGCTTTCTTT. It translates to CATSESEWAEAFF. J is TRBJ1-1 and V is TRBV15; no clear D. Trimming left V 5 bases short and J 6 bases short, with 13 bases between. This CDR3 has 13 amino acids. Germline CDR1 and CDR2: LNHNV and YYDKDF (reference sequence).

This clonotype came up many times. The V call is TRBV7-2, the J call TRBJ2-7; 8 bases match TRBD2. The CDR3 extends over 15 amino acids. J lost 5 bases, V lost 3 bases, and 9 bases had no gene match. CDR1 and CDR2 (germline): SGHTA, FQGNSA. CDR3 amino acids: CASSFPPRTSHEQYF. The CDR3 coding sequence is TGTGCCAGCAGCTTCCCCCCTCGGACTAGCCACGAGCAGTACTTC.

The gene calls are TRBV6-2 or TRBV6-3 and TRBJ1-1; perhaps TRBD1 as D (6 bases). With 8 bases removed from V and 0 bases from J, the gap between germline ends came to 13 bases. CDR3 length: 14 residues. The germline CDR1 and CDR2 sequences are MNHEY and SVGEGT. CDR3 amino acids: CASRAGHMNTEAFF. DNA of the CDR3: TGTGCCAGCCGAGCGGGACACATGAACACTGAAGCTTTCTTT.